The clone carrying this T cell receptor (beta chain) was detected only once. Other DNA sequences from this sample encode an identical CDR3 as well. The sample is drawn from a study of OX40 agonist ivuxolimab in advanced cancers. In the study overall: Three patients, one with hepatocellular carcinoma and two with cutaneous melanoma, achieved partial responses.

Germline CDR1 reads SEHNR; CDR2 reads FQNEAQ (reference sequence). The CDR3 length is 14 residues. Unmatched junction bases numbered 13, after V lost 6 bases and J lost 14 bases. Libraries were prepared by immunoSEQ multiplex PCR; TCRdb keeps only in-frame clonotypes and omits some of them. This sample yields about 50,000 clones, of which about four fifths are seen a single time; about 2.9% belongs to the top ten. The sample was CD4+ or CD8+ T cells sorted from blood, taken in a trial of the OX40 agonist ivuxolimab. The chain joins TRBV7-9 to TRBJ1-4, with 9 nucleotides matching TRBD1. This receptor was taken from an adult with an advanced solid tumor such as melanoma, head and neck, liver or kidney cancer. CDR3 sequence reads: CASSTGGPGGKLFF. CDR3 sequence (DNA): TGTGCCAGCAGTACAGGGGGCCCTGGGGGAAAGCTGTTTTTT.